This entry lists 28 T cell receptor beta chains sequenced from one sample in a study of CD8+ T cells in alopecia areata. This sample's treatment: oral pan-JAK inhibitor, 5-10 mg twice daily. In each case, RNA was isolated and then reverse transcribed into cDNA as the sequencing template. Assay used: immunoSEQ multiplex PCR; TCRdb lists only in-frame clones, some missing. Among some 130,000 clones listed, about half were seen once. The sequences come from CD4+ T cells sorted from blood, collected at week 4, from a patient treated with tofacitinib. The origin of the receptors is a human donor with alopecia areata.

This clone was counted between two and nine times. The chain has TRBV19 and TRBJ1-5; no firm D call. This CDR3 region has 12 residues. Germline V lookup: CDR1 LNHDA, CDR2 SQIVND (reference sequence). Trimming stripped 4 bases from V and 7 bases from J, with 8 bases between. The CDR3 bases are TGTGCCAGTAGTACGTCGAGGCAGCCCCAGCATTTT. Translation: CASSTSRQPQHF.

The V and J genes are TRBV18 and TRBJ2-6; 7 bases match TRBD1. The length of the CDR3 is 15 residues. With 3 bases clipped from V and 2 bases from J, the junction kept 1 base outside the gene matches. CDR1 is KGHSH, CDR2 LQKENI, per germline. CDR3 DNA: TGTGCCAGCTCACCCACAGGGGCTGGGGCCAACGTCCTGACTTTC. Protein: CASSPTGAGANVLTF. The whole variable domain, remainder taken from reference TRBV18 and TRBJ2-6, is NAGVMQNPRHLVRRRGQEARLRCSPMKGHSHVYWYRQLPEEGLKFMVYLQKENIIDESGMPKERFSAEFPKEGPSILRIQQVVRGDSAAYFCASSPTGAGANVLTFGAGSRLTVL.

The chain has TRBV9 and TRBJ2-1; TRBD2 aligns across 7 bases. This CDR3 has 16 amino acids. Germline V gene lookup returns CDR1 SGDLS and CDR2 YYNGEE. V trimming: 0 bases; J trimming: 6 bases; junction bases outside the gene matches: 9. The CDR3 bases are TGTGCCAGCAGCGTAGCTTGGGGGAGGGCCATCAATGAGCAGTTCTTC. Encoded protein: CASSVAWGRAINEQFF.

The chain has TRBV10-1 and TRBJ1-1, with a possible D match to TRBD1 (6 bases). CDR3 length: 14 residues. Germline-derived CDR1 and CDR2 are WNHNN and SYGVQD (reference sequence). The V end was cut by 6 bases, the J end by 4 bases, with 15 bases between. CDR3 in amino acids: CASSYQQGPTEAFF. The CDR3 DNA is TGCGCCAGCAGCTACCAACAGGGACCCACTGAAGCTTTCTTT.

The rearrangement uses TRBV5-1 and TRBJ1-2; D remains ambiguous. Germline CDR1 SGHRS, CDR2 YFSETQ. The CDR3 covers 16 residues. V gave up 4 bases and J gave up 0 bases, with 16 bases separating them. CDR3: CASSPRWPSANYGYTF. Written as DNA, the CDR3 is TGCGCCAGCAGCCCTCGCTGGCCATCAGCTAACTATGGCTACACCTTC.

This clone occurred a few times. The chain carries TRBV4-1 and TRBJ2-7, with 9 positions matching TRBD2. Trimming at V came to 3 bases and at J to 5 bases, leaving 8 bases not matched to a gene. Per the germline V gene, CDR1 is MGHRA and CDR2 is YSYEKL. The CDR3 length is 15 residues. The DNA for the CDR3 is TGCGCCAGCAGCCAGTTGACTAGCGGTAATAACGAGCAGTACTTC. It codes for CASSQLTSGNNEQYF.

The V gene is TRBV10-3, the J gene TRBJ2-3; the match to TRBD1 covers 9 bases. Trimming at V came to 10 bases and at J to 6 bases, leaving 11 bases not matched to a gene. The germline CDR1 and CDR2 sequences are ENHRY and SYGVKD. The CDR3 sequence is 14 residues long. CDR3 in DNA: TGTGCCACCCGGGGACAGGGCCGTAGGGATACGCAGTATTTT. Translation: CATRGQGRRDTQYF.

The J gene is TRBJ2-1, the V gene TRBV5-6, with D maybe TRBD2 (6 bases). Deletions cut 4 bases from V and 7 bases from J, with 9 bases between. There are 12 residues in the CDR3. CDR1 and CDR2 (germline): SGHDT, YYEEEE. CDR3 residues: CASSPGGNEQFF. In DNA, the CDR3 is TGTGCCAGCAGCCCCGGAGGGAATGAGCAGTTCTTC.

This clone was counted once. The chain has TRBV29-1 and TRBJ2-3, with D perhaps matching TRBD2 (6 bases). Germline V lookup: CDR1 SQVTM, CDR2 ANQGSEA. Trimming removed 8 bases at V and 2 bases at J, with 20 bases between. The CDR3 has 15 residues. Written as DNA, the CDR3 is TGCAGCTCATCATACTACGGCGGGACCACAGATACGCAGTATTTT. Protein sequence: CSSSYYGGTTDTQYF.

The rearrangement uses TRBV5-1 and TRBJ2-6, with D perhaps matching TRBD1 or TRBD2 (6 bases each). CDR1 is SGHRS, CDR2 YFSETQ, per germline. V was cut by 2 bases and J by 2 bases, with 20 bases left in between. The CDR3 covers 19 residues. In nucleotides, the CDR3 is TGCGCCAGCAGCTTTTTCTCGGGGGCTTCCTCTACTGGGGCCAACGTCCTGACTTTC. It codes for CASSFFSGASSTGANVLTF.

This sequence joins TRBV11-2 and TRBJ2-3, with D perhaps TRBD1 (6 bases). V was pared by 5 bases and J by 2 bases, with 11 bases between. There are 14 residues in the CDR3. The germline gives CDR1 SGHAT, CDR2 FQNNGV. CDR3 sequence: CASSPGQSTDTQYF. The CDR3 DNA sequence: TGTGCCAGCAGCCCAGGACAGTCCACAGATACGCAGTATTTT.

DNA of the CDR3: TGTGCCTGGGCTAGGATGAGCCAAGAGACCCAGTACTTC. Translated: CAWARMSQETQYF. This chain connects TRBV30 to TRBJ2-5; D is unresolved. Germline V gene lookup returns CDR1 GTSNPN and CDR2 SVGIG (reference sequence). Trimming stripped 5 bases from V and 1 base from J, with 11 bases between. The CDR3 sequence is 13 residues long.

This clone was seen only a few times. The rearrangement uses TRBV7-9 and TRBJ2-7, with TRBD2 as a possible D gene (5 bases). CDR3 length equals 15 residues. The germline gives CDR1 SEHNR, CDR2 FQNEAQ (reference sequence). Trimming removed 5 bases at V and 10 bases at J, with 24 bases between. CDR3 residues: CASSPWGIEGREQYF. In DNA, the CDR3 is TGTGCCAGCAGCCCTTGGGGAATTGAGGGCCGAGAACAGTACTTC.

This clone appeared a few times. J is TRBJ2-3 and V is TRBV7-2; D is ambiguous. Deletions cut 1 base from V and 2 bases from J, with 10 bases between. CDR3 length equals 15 residues. The germline CDR1 and CDR2 sequences are SGHTA and FQGNSA. DNA of the CDR3: TGTGCCAGCAGCTTAGAACGGGTCCCCACAGATACGCAGTATTTT. The encoded protein is CASSLERVPTDTQYF. The full variable domain, in which reference TRBV7-2 and TRBJ2-3 provide the parts outside the CDR3, is GAGVSQSPSNKVTEKGKDVELRCDPISGHTALYWYRQSLGQGLEFLIYFQGNSAPDKSGLPSDRFSAERTGGSVSTLTIQRTQQEDSAVYLCASSLERVPTDTQYFGPGTRLTVL.

In regard to this clone: Other DNA sequences in this sample translate to the same CDR3. The rearrangement links TRBV6-5 to TRBJ2-3; perhaps TRBD2 as D (6 bases). The CDR3 has 15 amino acids. Germline V gives CDR1 MNHEY, CDR2 SVGAGI. Trimming pared 6 bases from V and 0 bases from J, leaving 13 bases between. CDR3 residues: CASRESGHSTDTQYF. The CDR3 region has the DNA TGTGCCAGCAGAGAAAGCGGGCATAGCACAGATACGCAGTATTTT.

This clone was seen ten or more times. The V and J genes are TRBV18 and TRBJ1-1, with D unclear. The length of the CDR3 is 12 residues. Germline V gene lookup returns CDR1 KGHSH and CDR2 LQKENI. V lost 1 base to trimming and J lost 1 base, with 1 base between them. The CDR3 bases are TGTGCCAGCTCACCACAGAACACTGAAGCTTTCTTT. Its translation is CASSPQNTEAFF.

The genes are TRBV18 and TRBJ2-5; no definite D call. CDR1 and CDR2 (germline): KGHSH, LQKENI. The CDR3 is 12 residues long. Trimming pared 2 bases from V and 4 bases from J, leaving 5 bases between. CDR3 in amino acids: CASSPVPETQYF. CDR3 coding DNA: TGTGCCAGCTCACCAGTTCCAGAGACCCAGTACTTC. The full variable domain, completed using reference TRBV18 and TRBJ2-5, is NAGVMQNPRHLVRRRGQEARLRCSPMKGHSHVYWYRQLPEEGLKFMVYLQKENIIDESGMPKERFSAEFPKEGPSILRIQQVVRGDSAAYFCASSPVPETQYFGPGTRLLVL.

J is TRBJ2-5 and V is TRBV29-1, with D perhaps TRBD1 (5 bases). The CDR3 is 11 residues long. Trimming took 7 bases from V and 2 from J, leaving 8 bases between them. Germline assignment: CDR1 SQVTM and CDR2 ANQGSEA. The CDR3 sequence: CSAGPQETQYF. CDR3 nucleotides: TGCAGCGCAGGGCCGCAAGAGACCCAGTACTTC.

CDR3 in amino acids: CASSLSGTSEGEQFF. CDR3 bases: TGTGCCAGCAGCTTAAGCGGGACTAGCGAGGGTGAGCAGTTCTTC. The chain employs TRBV7-3 and TRBJ2-1, with 10 nucleotides matching TRBD2. J lost 9 bases, V lost 1 base, and 6 bases had no gene match. Germline V CDR1 and CDR2: SGHTA, FQGTGA. The CDR3 runs 15 residues.

J is TRBJ1-3 and V is TRBV19; D is unresolved. V lost 1 base to trimming and J lost 0 bases, with 7 bases between them. CDR1 is LNHDA, CDR2 SQIVND, per germline (reference sequence). This CDR3 is 15 amino acids long. This CDR3 reads CASSIVRSSGNTIYF. The CDR3 nucleotides read TGTGCCAGTAGTATAGTGCGGAGCTCTGGAAACACCATATATTTT.

This clone was counted only a few times. The chain uses TRBV7-3 and TRBJ2-4, with D perhaps matching TRBD1 (6 bases). The V gene lost 5 bases and the J gene lost 6 bases, with 11 bases spanning the gap. This CDR3 contains 13 residues. Germline-derived CDR1 and CDR2 are SGHTA and FQGTGA. The CDR3 region is CASSQEDRNIQYF. The CDR3 bases are TGTGCCAGCAGCCAAGAGGACAGAAACATTCAGTACTTC.

The chain has TRBV30 and TRBJ1-4; 7 nucleotides line up with TRBD1. CDR3 length: 15 amino acids. Losses at the gene ends were 2 bases for V and 8 bases for J; bases not matched to a gene: 11. The germline CDR1 and CDR2 sequences are GTSNPN and SVGIG (reference sequence). The DNA of the CDR3 is TGTGCCTGGAGTCCATTCGGGACAGCAGTCGAAAAACTGTTTTTT. Amino acids: CAWSPFGTAVEKLFF.

This clone was detected a few times. V and J are TRBV30 and TRBJ1-2, with D perhaps TRBD1 (5 bases). V was cut by 0 bases and J by 8 bases, with 10 bases left in between. CDR1 and CDR2 (germline): GTSNPN, SVGIG (reference sequence). This CDR3 has 12 amino acids. This CDR3 is CAWSVLQGGYTF. Written as DNA, the CDR3 is TGTGCCTGGAGTGTACTGCAGGGAGGCTACACCTTC.

This clone was seen more than once but under ten times. The chain recombines TRBV10-3 with TRBJ1-6; D is unresolved. Germline CDR1 reads ENHRY; CDR2 reads SYGVKD. The V end lost 7 bases, the J end lost 9 bases, and 10 bases lay between the germline ends. The CDR3 loop spans 12 amino acids. CDR3 DNA: TGTGCCATCAATGATGGGCTTTCACCCCTCCACTTT. Its translation is CAINDGLSPLHF.

This clone has more than one count but fewer than ten. The rearrangement uses TRBV11-2 and TRBJ1-1, with TRBD1 as a possible D gene (5 bases). This CDR3 has 13 residues. Trimming cost V 4 bases and J 7 bases, with 13 bases left between them. Germline-derived CDR1 and CDR2 are SGHAT and FQNNGV. The CDR3 loop is CASSWGRGIEAFF. CDR3 DNA: TGTGCCAGCAGCTGGGGACGGGGGATTGAAGCTTTCTTT. The variable domain in full, with the rest retrieved from reference TRBV11-2 and TRBJ1-1, is EAGVAQSPRYKIIEKRQSVAFWCNPISGHATLYWYQQILGQGPKLLIQFQNNGVVDDSQLPKDRFSAERLKGVDSTLKIQPAKLEDSAVYLCASSWGRGIEAFFGQGTRLTVV.

This clone has just a few counts. V gene TRBV18 combines with J gene TRBJ2-3, with a tentative D call TRBD2 (5 bases). Germline assignment: CDR1 KGHSH and CDR2 LQKENI. V was trimmed by 3 bases and J by 2 bases, leaving 9 bases between them. The CDR3 has 14 residues. The CDR3 is CASSPEGFTDTQYF. The CDR3 bases are TGTGCCAGCTCACCCGAGGGATTCACAGATACGCAGTATTTT.

This clone was counted only a few times. As DNA, the CDR3 is TGCGCCAGCAGCCAATACTACACCTTTAACAGACATGTACTTATGAACACTGAAGCTTTCTTT. It encodes CASSQYYTFNRHVLMNTEAFF. This chain connects TRBV4-1 to TRBJ1-1; D is unclear. This CDR3 is 21 amino acids long. Germline V gives CDR1 MGHRA, CDR2 YSYEKL. V was clipped by 2 bases and J by 0 bases, with 28 bases between them.

The chain joins TRBV30 to TRBJ2-7, with 7 positions matching TRBD1. The CDR3 contains 14 residues. The ends lost 5 bases at V and 0 bases at J; junction bases unmatched: 7. Germline V gene sequence: CDR1 GTSNPN, CDR2 SVGIG (reference sequence). The CDR3 bases are TGTGCCTGGGGCAGGGACAGAACCTCCTACGAGCAGTACTTC. It yields the protein CAWGRDRTSYEQYF.